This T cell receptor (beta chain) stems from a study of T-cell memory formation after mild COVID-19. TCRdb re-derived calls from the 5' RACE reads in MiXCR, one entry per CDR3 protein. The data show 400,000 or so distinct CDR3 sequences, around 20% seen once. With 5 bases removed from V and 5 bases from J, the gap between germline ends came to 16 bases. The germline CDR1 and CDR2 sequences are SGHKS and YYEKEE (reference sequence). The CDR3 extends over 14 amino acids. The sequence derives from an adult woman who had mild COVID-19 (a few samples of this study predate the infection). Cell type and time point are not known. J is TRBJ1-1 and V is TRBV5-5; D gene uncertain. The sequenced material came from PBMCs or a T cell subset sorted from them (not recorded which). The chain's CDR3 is CASRKDPDGTEAFF. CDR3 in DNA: TGTGCCAGCAGGAAGGACCCGGACGGGACTGAAGCTTTCTTT.